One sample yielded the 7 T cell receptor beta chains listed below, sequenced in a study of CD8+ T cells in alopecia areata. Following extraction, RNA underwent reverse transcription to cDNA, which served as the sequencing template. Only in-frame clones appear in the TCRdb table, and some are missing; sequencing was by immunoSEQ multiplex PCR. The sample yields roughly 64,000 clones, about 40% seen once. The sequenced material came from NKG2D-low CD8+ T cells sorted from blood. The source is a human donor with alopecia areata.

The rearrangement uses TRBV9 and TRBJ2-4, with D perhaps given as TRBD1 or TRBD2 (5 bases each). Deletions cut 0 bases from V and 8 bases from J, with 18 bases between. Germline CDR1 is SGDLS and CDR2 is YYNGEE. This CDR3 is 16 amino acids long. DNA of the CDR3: TGTGCCAGCAGCGTAGGGGCAGGGACCCCCAGGGACATTCAGTACTTC. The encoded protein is CASSVGAGTPRDIQYF.

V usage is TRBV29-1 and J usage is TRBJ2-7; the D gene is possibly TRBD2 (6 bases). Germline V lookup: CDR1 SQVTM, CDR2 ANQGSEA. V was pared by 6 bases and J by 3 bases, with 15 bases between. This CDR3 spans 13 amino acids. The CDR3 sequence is CSVAPGLGYEQYF. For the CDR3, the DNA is TGCAGCGTAGCACCGGGACTGGGCTACGAGCAGTACTTC.

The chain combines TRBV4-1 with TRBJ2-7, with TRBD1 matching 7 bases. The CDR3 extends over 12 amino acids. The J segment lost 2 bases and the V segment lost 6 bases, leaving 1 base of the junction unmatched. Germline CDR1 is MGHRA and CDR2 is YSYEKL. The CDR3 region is CASRGQTYEQYF. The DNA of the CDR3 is TGCGCCAGCAGGGGACAGACCTACGAGCAGTACTTC.

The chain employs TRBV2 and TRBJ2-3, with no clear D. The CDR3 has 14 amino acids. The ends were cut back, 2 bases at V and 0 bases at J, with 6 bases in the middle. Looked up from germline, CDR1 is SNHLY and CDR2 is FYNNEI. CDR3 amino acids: CASSERWSTDTQYF. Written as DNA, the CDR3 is TGTGCCAGCAGTGAAAGGTGGAGCACAGATACGCAGTATTTT.

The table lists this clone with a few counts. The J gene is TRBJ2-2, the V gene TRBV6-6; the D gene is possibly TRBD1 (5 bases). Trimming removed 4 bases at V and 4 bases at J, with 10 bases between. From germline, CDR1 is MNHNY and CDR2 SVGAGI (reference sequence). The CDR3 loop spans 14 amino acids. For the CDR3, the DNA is TGTGCCAGCAGTTGGGCAGGGCTCACCGGGGAGCTGTTTTTT. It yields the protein CASSWAGLTGELFF.

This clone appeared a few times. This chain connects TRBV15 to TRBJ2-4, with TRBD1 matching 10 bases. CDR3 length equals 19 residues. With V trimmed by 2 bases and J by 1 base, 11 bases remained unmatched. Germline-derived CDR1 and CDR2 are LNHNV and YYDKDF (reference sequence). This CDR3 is CATSRTPWEDRGAKNIQYF. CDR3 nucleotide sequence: TGTGCCACCAGCAGAACCCCCTGGGAGGACAGGGGGGCCAAAAACATTCAGTACTTC.

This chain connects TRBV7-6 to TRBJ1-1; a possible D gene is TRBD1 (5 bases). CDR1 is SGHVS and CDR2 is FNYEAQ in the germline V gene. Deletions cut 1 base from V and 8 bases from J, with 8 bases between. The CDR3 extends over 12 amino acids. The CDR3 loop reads CASSLGGAEAFF. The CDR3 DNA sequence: TGTGCCAGCAGCTTAGGAGGGGCCGAAGCTTTCTTT.